This T cell receptor (beta chain) was profiled in a study of CD8 T cell repertoires and HIV-1 epitope variants. About this clone itself: The antigen is undetermined.

There are 16 residues in the CDR3. Germline-derived CDR1 and CDR2 are SGHVS and FQNEAQ. V was pared by 3 bases and J by 4 bases, with 4 bases of the junction left unmatched. Profiled with immunoSEQ multiplex PCR; TCRdb holds only in-frame clones, not every one. The table lists about 5,000 clones, about 63% of them singletons, with 30% to 50% in the top ten. V is TRBV7-8 and J is TRBJ2-1; 12 bases align to TRBD2. What was sequenced was cultured CD8+ T cells derived from PBMCs. The receptor was isolated from a male donor with HIV. CDR3 sequence: CASSLELAGGYNEQFF. The CDR3 DNA sequence: TGTGCCAGCAGCTTGGAGCTAGCGGGGGGGTACAATGAGCAGTTCTTC. Full variable domain (outside the CDR3, taken from reference TRBV7-8 and TRBJ2-1): GAGVSQSPRYKVAKRGQDVALRCDPISGHVSLFWYQQALGQGPEFLTYFQNEAQLDKSGLPSDRFFAERPEGSVSTLKIQRTQQEDSAVYLCASSLELAGGYNEQFFGPGTRLTVL.